This T cell receptor beta chain originates from a study of beta chain features in type 1 diabetes. Study-wide background: Age, gender and cell yields were similar between patients and healthy donors. Study results and caveats: Insertions at VDJ junctions were less frequent in type 1 diabetes patients. These patients also deleted more nucleotides at the same junctions. Across all four CD4+ subsets, people with type 1 diabetes showed modestly shorter TCRB CDR3s. Any HLA effect on TCRB rearrangement was left unresolved by small sub-analyses.

Between the trimmed V and J ends, which lost 3 bases and 6 bases, there was a span of 13 bases. The CDR3 contains 14 residues. The V gene's germline CDR1 is SGHNT and CDR2 YYREEE (reference sequence). In regard to this clone: The antigen remains undetermined.

cDNA synthesis used the whole RNA isolate, giving expressed TCRB sequences. Profiled with immunoSEQ multiplex PCR; TCRdb holds only in-frame clones, not every one. The table includes roughly 100,000 clones, approximately 30% detected once. The TCR originated in a woman between 18 and 30 years old with type 1 diabetes. Sequencing was done on a sample of central memory CD4+ T cells from blood. This chain connects TRBV5-4 to TRBJ2-1; tentative D call: TRBD2 (6 bases). The CDR3 DNA sequence: TGTGCCAGCAGCTGGGGGGATTTGAGCAATGAGCAGTTCTTC. Its protein product is CASSWGDLSNEQFF.